Sequencing of this T cell receptor (beta chain) was carried out in a study of CD8+ T cells in alopecia areata. Across the study: Female C3H/HeJ mice aged about 7-10 weeks received skin from roughly 6-12-month-old C3H/HeJ donors with spontaneous alopecia. Points from the study as a whole: Shared TCR sequences were less clear between patients than in mice, possibly partly from HLA diversity. Higher clonality than in normal scalp was seen in lesional scalp, especially alopecia totalis/universalis.

Comments on this clone: The antigen remains unidentified. Gene names and germline refer to mouse. Read data end 4 residues before the CDR3 end; the end is taken from the germline J gene.

CDR3 length: 15 residues. The V gene's germline CDR1 is NNHNN and CDR2 SYGAGS (reference sequence). CD4, CD8alpha, NKG2D, NKG2ACE and other markers were used to sort pooled cutaneous lymph node cells. The sequencing template was cDNA reverse transcribed from extracted RNA. Clones were read by immunoSEQ multiplex PCR, and TCRdb kept only the in-frame ones, dropping some. Sampling found over 250,000 clones, none seen once. The chain links TRBV13-2 to TRBJ2-5; 9 nucleotides align to TRBD2. This clonotype originated in a C3H/HeJ mouse with alopecia areata. MHC haplotype of the mouse line: H2-k. Specimen: CD4+ T cells sorted from a lymph node. The CDR3 spells CASGDAWDWADTQYF. The sequenced CDR3 bases are TGTGCCAGCGGTGATGCTTGGGACTGGGCGGAC.